What follows are 9 T cell receptor beta chains derived from one specimen sequenced in a study of T cell repertoires in cytomegalovirus infection. TCRdb re-called the reads with MiXCR, one entry per CDR3 protein. Among under 200,000 distinct CDR3 sequences listed, roughly 9.8% were seen once. The material sequenced was PBMCs. The source is a human donor in good health (CMV status not recorded). Some clones in this sample may be carry-over from other donors' samples.

This clonotype was seen ten or more times. The chain joins TRBV5-4 to TRBJ2-5; 8 bases agree with TRBD1. J gave up 2 bases and V 5 bases, and 5 bases lay outside the gene matches. This CDR3 region has 14 residues. Per the germline V gene, CDR1 is SGHNT and CDR2 is YYREEE (reference sequence). CDR3 nucleotide sequence: TGTGCCAGCAGTTCGACAGGGGAACAAGAGACCCAGTACTTC. Its translation: CASSSTGEQETQYF. Drawing the rest from reference TRBV5-4 and TRBJ2-5, the complete variable domain is ETGVTQSPTHLIKTRGQQVTLRCSSQSGHNTVSWYQQALGQGPQFIFQYYREEENGRGNFPPRFSGLQFPNYSSELNVNALELDDSALYLCASSSTGEQETQYFGPGTRLLVL.

This clonotype was seen a few times. This chain connects TRBV25-1 to TRBJ1-1; 10 positions match TRBD1. This CDR3 region has 15 residues. V lost 3 bases and J lost 5; bases outside the gene matches: 6. CDR1 is MGHDK, CDR2 SYGVNS, per germline. The CDR3 sequence: CASSDRQGARTEAFF. The CDR3 nucleotides are TGTGCCAGCAGTGATCGACAGGGGGCACGTACTGAAGCTTTCTTT.

This chain uses TRBV6-2 or TRBV6-3 with TRBJ1-5; possibly TRBD1 for D (5 bases). The CDR3 is 16 residues long. V lost 4 bases and J lost 4, with 17 bases in between. Germline-derived CDR1 and CDR2 are MNHEY and SVGEGT. CDR3 loop: CASSSSRVLRNQPQHF. In DNA form, the CDR3 reads TGTGCCAGCAGTTCATCCAGGGTACTTCGAAATCAGCCCCAGCATTTT.

This clonotype was seen at least ten times. The chain combines TRBV6-1 with TRBJ2-1, with D perhaps TRBD2 (5 bases). The CDR3 has 13 amino acids. In germline, CDR1 is MNHNS, CDR2 SASEGT. Trimming removed 6 bases at V and 4 bases at J, with 10 bases between. The CDR3 here is CASSGIPYNEQFF. The CDR3 region has the DNA TGTGCCAGCAGCGGGATTCCATACAATGAGCAGTTCTTC.

The sample holds many counts of this clonotype. V and J are TRBV27 and TRBJ1-1, with D perhaps TRBD1 (5 bases). The CDR3 length is 16 residues. Trimming shortened V by 0 bases and J by 6 bases, and 17 bases separated the two germline ends. The V gene's germline CDR1 is MNHEY and CDR2 SMNVEV (reference sequence). Here the CDR3 DNA reads TGTGCCAGCAGTTTATCGTTGTACTCAGGGCGGGCTGAAGCTTTCTTT. This sequence encodes CASSLSLYSGRAEAFF.

The V and J genes are TRBV20-1 and TRBJ2-6; possibly TRBD2 for D (6 bases). Germline CDR1 DFQATT, CDR2 SNEGSKA (reference sequence). V lost 6 bases and J 5 bases, leaving 14 bases between the germline ends. CDR3 length: 14 amino acids. CDR3 residues: CSARGSMWANVLTF. In nucleotides, the CDR3 is TGCAGTGCCCGGGGGAGTATGTGGGCCAACGTCCTGACTTTC.

The DNA for the CDR3 is TGTGCCAGCAGCCAATGGCAGGGGAACACCGGGGAGCTGTTTTTT. This encodes CASSQWQGNTGELFF. The chain combines TRBV7-2 with TRBJ2-2, with TRBD1 as a possible D gene (5 bases). Germline assignment: CDR1 SGHTA and CDR2 FQGNSA. V was clipped by 5 bases and J by 1 base, with 11 bases between them. The CDR3 loop spans 15 amino acids.

This clonotype was seen a handful of times. The chain uses TRBV6-1 and TRBJ1-6, with TRBD1 identical over 8 bases. V lost 6 bases to trimming and J lost 8 bases; unmatched junction nucleotides: 6. The CDR3 is 14 amino acids. Germline V gene sequence: CDR1 MNHNS, CDR2 SASEGT. CDR3 loop: CASSRQGKDSPLHF. The CDR3 DNA follows: TGTGCCAGCAGCCGACAGGGGAAGGATTCACCCCTCCACTTT.

There are many counts of this clonotype. The CDR3 protein is CASSPGGQDYGYTF. CDR3 sequence (DNA): TGTGCCAGCAGTCCTGGGGGGCAGGACTATGGCTACACCTTC. The chain has TRBV28 and TRBJ1-2; D is perhaps TRBD1 (6 bases). Trimming cost V 5 bases and J 3 bases, with 13 bases left between them. Germline-derived CDR1 and CDR2 are MDHEN and SYDVKM. The CDR3 runs to 14 residues.